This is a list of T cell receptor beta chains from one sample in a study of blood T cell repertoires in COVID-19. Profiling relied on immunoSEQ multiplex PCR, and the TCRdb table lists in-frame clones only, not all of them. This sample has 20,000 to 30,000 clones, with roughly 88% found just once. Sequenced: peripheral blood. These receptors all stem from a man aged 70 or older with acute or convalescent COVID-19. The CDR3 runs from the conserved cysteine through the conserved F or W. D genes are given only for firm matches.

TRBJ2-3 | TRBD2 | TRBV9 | CASSGSGSGDTQYF
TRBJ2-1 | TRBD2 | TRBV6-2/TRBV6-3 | CASSYGTSGPNEQFF
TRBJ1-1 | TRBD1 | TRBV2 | CASIRQGLTEAFF
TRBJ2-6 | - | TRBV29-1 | CSAERHSGANVLTF
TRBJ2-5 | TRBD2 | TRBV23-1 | CASSLNHGLAGLQETQYF
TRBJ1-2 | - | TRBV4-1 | CASSQDPTAHYGYTF
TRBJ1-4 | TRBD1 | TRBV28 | CASSFFDRGRGEKLFF
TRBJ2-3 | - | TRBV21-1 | CASSNRSPTPYSGRGTDTQYF
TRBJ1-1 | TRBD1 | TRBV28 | CASSFRQGALDTEAFF
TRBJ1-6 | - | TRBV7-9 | CASSQTNNSPLHF